A single T cell receptor beta chain is shown here with its context. Its target is not known. The V segment lost 5 bases and the J segment 0 bases; nucleotides outside the gene matches: 9. Germline lookup yields CDR1 SGHDN and CDR2 FVKESK. The CDR3 spans 19 residues. Only in-frame clones appear in the TCRdb table, and some are missing; sequencing was by immunoSEQ multiplex PCR. The sample holds more than 85,000 clones, 86% seen once. The data are from a study of cytomegalovirus exposure and HLA in healthy donors. Study-level points and caveats: It was found in a later analysis that first-cohort TCR clusters tended to co-occur in the roughly 120 validation repertoires. Published work reported that the classifier diagnosed cytomegalovirus status with high specificity and sensitivity. The dataset shows that most TCR sequences were rare, while some public TCRs occurred in many donors. According to the study, roughly 160 TCR beta chains were cytomegalovirus-associated.

The chain carries TRBV14 and TRBJ2-1; 14 bases fit TRBD2. What was sequenced was PBMCs. This TCR was recovered from a woman under 30 in good health and CMV-seropositive. In DNA form, the CDR3 reads TGTGCCAGCAGCAGGGGGACTAGCGGGGGTTTTAGCTCCTACAATGAGCAGTTCTTC. Translating it yields CASSRGTSGGFSSYNEQFF.